The following is a T cell receptor beta chain sequence with its context. The CDR3 sequence is 15 residues long. With V trimmed by 8 bases and J by 5 bases, 9 bases remained unmatched. CDR1 is SNHLY, CDR2 FYNNEI, per germline. This entry is derived from a study of cytomegalovirus exposure and HLA in healthy donors. It was with 60 Vbeta and 13 Jbeta primers that the PCR ran. This table comes from immunoSEQ multiplex PCR, and its TCRdb copy is limited to in-frame clones, with some not included. The listing records roughly 75,000 clones. This chain joins TRBV2 and TRBJ2-5; 12 bases are a match to TRBD2. The specimen sequenced was PBMCs. This receptor was obtained from a boy between 10 and 17 years old in good health and CMV-seronegative. Written as DNA, the CDR3 is TGTGCCAGCTCGGGACTAGCGGGCATAGCGGAGACCCAGTACTTC. Amino acid sequence: CASSGLAGIAETQYF.